The clone carrying this TCR beta chain came up once. The source of the sample is a study of control samples from healthy donors and cancer patients. Only in-frame clones appear in the TCRdb table, and some are missing; sequencing was by immunoSEQ multiplex PCR. The sample includes 65,000 to 90,000 clones, 94% of them seen just once. Per germline, CDR1 SGHAT and CDR2 FQNNGV. CDR3 length equals 14 residues. V dropped 3 bases and J dropped 7; count of bases not matched to a gene: 2. Sequencing used blood. The rearrangement uses TRBV11-2 and TRBJ2-1; 11 bases align to TRBD1. The receptor's source is a woman in her twenties or thirties in good health. The CDR3 here is CASSFGTGGNEQFF. The DNA of the CDR3 is TGTGCCAGCAGCTTCGGGACAGGGGGTAATGAGCAGTTCTTC.